Ten or more counts support the clone carrying this T cell receptor beta chain. Its antigen remains unknown. TCRdb re-analysed the 5' RACE reads in MiXCR, keeping a single row per CDR3 protein. The sample has about 45,000 distinct CDR3 sequences; 11% are singletons. This entry is derived from a study of early T cells in non-severe SARS-CoV-2 infection. On the study more broadly: The authors sequenced bulk RNA from unsorted whole blood, leaving chains unpaired.

Trimming removed 4 bases from V and 1 base from J, with 8 bases in between. The CDR3 is 14 amino acids. The V gene's germline CDR1 is SGHRS and CDR2 YFSETQ. Findings of the study overall: Clonotype matching in VDJdb favored anti-spike CD8 responses and did not capture private and CD4 specificities.

The sample taken for sequencing was whole blood. The rearrangement uses TRBV5-1 and TRBJ2-2; D not resolved. The source of this sequence is an adult who was a healthcare worker with PCR-confirmed SARS-CoV-2 infection or an uninfected control (not recorded which). Here the CDR3 reads CASSPRQNTGELFF. The CDR3 DNA is TGCGCCAGCAGCCCCCGGCAGAACACCGGGGAGCTGTTTTTT.